The entry below gives a single T cell receptor (beta chain) sequence along with its context. There are 15 residues in the CDR3. Germline assignment: CDR1 SGHTA and CDR2 FQGNSA. The ends lost 5 bases at V and 5 bases at J; junction bases unmatched: 6. Profiling relied on immunoSEQ multiplex PCR, and the TCRdb table lists in-frame clones only, not all of them. The table includes about 75,000 clones, roughly nine tenths detected once. The data derive from a study of OX40 agonist ivuxolimab in advanced cancers. Study-wide context: Hepatocellular carcinoma, melanoma, renal cell or head and neck cancer affected the dose-escalation patients.

The material was CD4+ or CD8+ T cells sorted from blood, obtained in a trial of the OX40 agonist ivuxolimab. The TCR originated in an adult with an advanced solid tumor such as melanoma, head and neck, liver or kidney cancer. This sequence joins TRBV7-2 and TRBJ2-1, with 10 bases that match TRBD2. The CDR3 reads CASSQGLAVNNEQFF. Written as DNA, the CDR3 is TGTGCCAGCAGCCAAGGACTAGCGGTGAACAATGAGCAGTTCTTC.